This TCR beta chain was profiled in a study of T cell responses to AZD1222 COVID-19 vaccine (dated by TCRdb to about 2021). For context, the study as a whole: AZD1222 recipients given second doses at about 4 weeks or at about 12 weeks were pooled, since spike-specific TCR depth and breadth were not found to differ between the two schedules. A total of 230 to 250 trial participants underwent TCR sequencing, of whom 200 to 220 received two doses of AZD1222 and about 25 received two doses of the MenACWY control vaccine. Trial participants were enrolled by age into subgroups of 18-55, 56-69 and 70-plus years, and around 150, 28 and 57 TCR-sequenced participants, respectively, were included in these subgroups.

In regard to this clone: There is no known antigen for this receptor. Base qualities are not provided; no much larger clone lies one nucleotide away.

The CDR3 spans 14 residues, from the cysteine through the phenylalanine. The read is trimmed to its CDR3 DNA, 42 bases read in frame from base 1. The V end gives up 3 bases and the J end 1 base, leaving 0 bases in the junction not matched to a gene. Per the germline V gene, KGHSH is the CDR1 and LQKENI is the CDR2. The sample's time point label is to be understood as: baseline before first vaccination. The vaccinee samples were drawn from two UK trials, COV001 and COV002, one of which was a single-blind randomized controlled phase 2/3 trial testing AZD1222 (ChAdOx1 nCoV-19) in healthy adults. Trial participant PBMC samples were collected at day 0 and day 28 after the second dose for TCRbeta chain sequencing. Study-wide findings and limitations: In the small 56-69-year group, the increase in depth fell short of significance, most likely because of low power. The vaccine-associated CD4 TCRs covered the entire spike protein, and the dominant responses fell in regions 160-218 and 743-854. After two AZD1222 doses, spike-specific TCR breadth and depth were significantly higher than at day 0 and than in MenACWY recipients. Conclusions about previously exposed vaccinees are limited because only a handful of AZD1222 recipients were SARS-CoV-2 seropositive at baseline. Because no day 14 peak-response samples were available, the repertoires could be characterized only after the peak T cell response. Participants were mostly white British, with more females than males. The authors suggested clonal diversity may have been underestimated. Epitopes outside the regions mutated in the B.1.351 and B.1.1.7 variants were reportedly recognized by nearly half of the unique spike-specific TCRs.

The CDR3 regions of human TCRbeta chains were analyzed by immunosequencing. The source study handled its data this way. Repertoire TCRs were matched against a reference library of SARS-CoV-2-specific TCRs generated with the MIRA antigen-specificity platform. Breadth was defined as the fraction of unique TCRs that were SARS-CoV-2-associated, and depth was defined as the fraction of total T cells that were SARS-CoV-2-associated. Each spike-specific TCR was assigned to its reactive spike region and to a CD4 or CD8 class using the MIRA data. Log10-transformed breadth and depth values were compared by one-way ANOVA with Sidak's multiple comparisons tests. In TCRdb, the immuneACCESS table is reduced to in-frame sequences with V and J assigned. These tables do not hold every clone; where another copy was compared, an unresolved V gene accounts for under half, and the others remain unexplained. D and trimming were read from the DNA, whereas the V and J calls and clone size are those reported in that table. For this sample the table gives around 130,000 clones, of which roughly 93% were detected only once. The ten largest account for about 3.1% of the sample.

This receptor was identified in an adult in good health. The sequences come from peripheral blood, collected on day 0 of AZD1222 vaccination. The chain is assembled from TRBV18 and TRBJ2-5; 9 nucleotides in the junction match TRBD2. The DNA sequence follows: TGTGCCAGCTCACCGCGGGAGGGCCAAGAGACCCAGTACTTC. It specifies CASSPREGQETQYF.